The 15 T cell receptor beta chains given below trace back to one sample, sequenced in a study of T cell changes during pregnancy in multiple sclerosis. Clones were sequenced by immunoSEQ multiplex PCR, and TCRdb holds only the in-frame ones, with some missing. This table holds about 70,000 clones, roughly 94% found once. The sample was peripheral blood, taken in the third trimester of pregnancy. These receptor sequences come from a female donor with multiple sclerosis, enrolled in a pregnancy study.

This rearrangement joins TRBV30 to TRBJ1-4, with D possibly TRBD1 on 6 matching bases. The germline V gene encodes CDR1 GTSNPN and CDR2 SVGIG (reference sequence). Trimming left V 0 bases short and J 3 bases short, with 17 bases between. This CDR3 comprises 17 residues. This chain's CDR3 is CAWSVRTAAGANEKLFF. As DNA, the CDR3 is TGTGCCTGGAGTGTAAGGACCGCGGCAGGGGCTAATGAAAAACTGTTTTTT.

The chain has TRBV4-1 and TRBJ1-4, with a weak D call TRBD1 (5 bases). This CDR3 is 16 amino acids long. Trimming took off 2 bases at V and 8 bases at J, with 18 bases between the two ends. Germline CDR1 reads MGHRA; CDR2 reads YSYEKL. The CDR3 is CASSQLPGGYQEKLFF. CDR3 coding DNA: TGCGCCAGCAGCCAACTTCCCGGGGGGTATCAGGAAAAACTGTTTTTT.

The rearrangement uses TRBV9 and TRBJ1-2, with D perhaps TRBD1 (5 bases). The germline gives CDR1 SGDLS, CDR2 YYNGEE. With 3 bases removed from V and 2 bases from J, the gap between germline ends came to 8 bases. This CDR3 is 13 amino acids long. The CDR3 DNA reads TGTGCCAGCAGCGCGACAGAGAACTATGGCTACACCTTC. Protein product: CASSATENYGYTF.

The chain couples TRBV7-9 to TRBJ2-1; 12 nucleotides align to TRBD2. This CDR3 has 14 amino acids. Germline V gives CDR1 SEHNR, CDR2 FQNEAQ (reference sequence). J gave up 7 bases and V 2 bases, and 0 bases lay outside the gene matches. For the CDR3, the DNA is TGTGCCAGCAGCTTACTAGCGGGGGGGAATGAGCAGTTCTTC. This gives the protein CASSLLAGGNEQFF.

This chain joins TRBV14 and TRBJ1-1; D is perhaps TRBD1 (5 bases). This CDR3 is 14 amino acids long. The V end lost 3 bases, the J end lost 5 bases, and 13 bases lay between the germline ends. Germline V lookup: CDR1 SGHDN, CDR2 FVKESK. CDR3: CASSHGQRKTEAFF. In DNA, the CDR3 is TGTGCCAGCAGCCACGGACAAAGGAAGACTGAAGCTTTCTTT.

This chain links TRBV28 with TRBJ2-2; unclear D gene. Trimming pared 2 bases from V and 2 bases from J, leaving 3 bases between. This CDR3 is built from 13 residues. Germline V lookup: CDR1 MDHEN, CDR2 SYDVKM. CDR3 DNA sequence: TGTGCCAGCAGTTTAGGCAACACCGGGGAGCTGTTTTTT. Protein product: CASSLGNTGELFF.

The V and J genes are TRBV6-1 and TRBJ1-2; unclear D gene. This CDR3 is built from 14 residues. Germline V gene data show CDR1 as MNHNS and CDR2 as SASEGT. Trimming left V 2 bases short and J 4 bases short, with 11 bases between. CDR3 DNA sequence: TGTGCCAGCAGTGAAATTACAGCATTCTATGGCTACACCTTC. Amino acids: CASSEITAFYGYTF.

This clone has more than one count but fewer than ten. This chain uses TRBV7-9 with TRBJ1-1, with 8 bases that match TRBD1. The CDR3 contains 14 residues. In germline, CDR1 is SEHNR, CDR2 FQNEAQ (reference sequence). Losses at the gene ends were 5 bases for V and 6 bases for J; bases not matched to a gene: 8. The DNA for the CDR3 is TGTGCCAGCAGCGCGAGACAGGGGATCGCTGAAGCTTTCTTT. Residues: CASSARQGIAEAFF.

The CDR3 region has the DNA TGTGCCAGCAGCGTAGGTGGACTAGCGGCCCAGTACTTC. Its protein is CASSVGGLAAQYF. The rearrangement links TRBV9 to TRBJ2-5, with 10 bases identical to TRBD2. CDR1 is SGDLS, CDR2 YYNGEE, per germline. V trimming: 0 bases; J trimming: 9 bases; junction bases outside the gene matches: 2. The CDR3 runs 13 residues.

V gene TRBV7-9 combines with J gene TRBJ1-2; 7 bases line up with TRBD1. The germline CDR1 and CDR2 sequences are SEHNR and FQNEAQ (reference sequence). Trimming cost V 6 bases and J 1 base; bases outside gene matches: 5. This CDR3 spans 14 amino acids. CDR3: CASRGTALNYGYTF. DNA for the CDR3: TGTGCCAGCAGAGGGACAGCTCTTAACTATGGCTACACCTTC.

The gene calls are TRBV4-3 and TRBJ2-3; D possibly corresponds to TRBD2 (5 bases). Trimming took 1 base from V and 2 from J, leaving 10 bases between them. Germline V lookup: CDR1 LGHNA, CDR2 YSLEER. CDR3 length: 15 residues. The CDR3 sequence is CASSQAPSPTDTQYF. CDR3 in DNA: TGCGCCAGCAGCCAAGCACCTAGCCCCACAGATACGCAGTATTTT.

The rearrangement uses TRBV7-3 and TRBJ2-3; unclear D gene. Germline V gene sequence: CDR1 SGHTA, CDR2 FQGTGA. V lost 3 bases, J lost 4 bases, and 8 bases lay in between. The CDR3 totals 13 residues. Here the CDR3 DNA reads TGTGCCAGCAGCTTTTCCCAGGCAGATACGCAGTATTTT. Encoded protein: CASSFSQADTQYF.

The chain carries TRBV11-1 and TRBJ2-6; D unresolved. V shed 2 bases and J shed 0 bases, with 8 bases lying between them. This CDR3 has 16 amino acids. Germline V gene lookup returns CDR1 SGHAT and CDR2 FQDESV (reference sequence). CDR3 in amino acids: CASSLTVGSGANVLTF. CDR3 nucleotides: TGTGCCAGCAGCTTAACCGTCGGCTCTGGGGCCAACGTCCTGACTTTC.

The V and J genes are TRBV4-3 and TRBJ2-3, with 14 bases aligning to TRBD2. The ends lost 4 bases at V and 3 bases at J; junction bases unmatched: 6. Germline V gene sequence: CDR1 LGHNA, CDR2 YSLEER. The CDR3 sequence is 17 residues long. The CDR3 loop is CASSLGLAGEWTDTQYF. CDR3 in DNA: TGCGCCAGCAGCCTGGGACTAGCGGGGGAGTGGACAGATACGCAGTATTTT.

The chain is built from TRBV5-6 and TRBJ1-1; no clear D gene. CDR1 and CDR2 from the germline V gene are SGHDT and YYEEEE. The V gene lost 2 bases and the J gene lost 5 bases, with 7 bases spanning the gap. This CDR3 is built from 12 residues. The CDR3 region is CASSFAETEAFF. The DNA for the CDR3 is TGTGCCAGCAGCTTCGCTGAGACTGAAGCTTTCTTT. Complete variable domain (other parts from reference TRBV5-6 and TRBJ1-1): DAGVTQSPTHLIKTRGQQVTLRCSPKSGHDTVSWYQQALGQGPQFIFQYYEEEERQRGNFPDRFSGHQFPNYSSELNVNALLLGDSALYLCASSFAETEAFFGQGTRLTVV.